This entry lists 21 T cell receptor beta chains sequenced from one sample in a study of shared clonotypes between healthy human individuals. Some clones are missing from TCRdb's copy, which holds only in-frame ones; the method was immunoSEQ multiplex PCR. The sample shows approximately 2.1 million clones, 85% to 95% of them seen only once. Sequencing was done on a sample of naive CD4+ T cells from PBMCs. As for subset: CD45RA+ positively selected. These receptors were taken from a man younger than 35 in good health. Some clones in this sample may be carry-over from other donors' samples.

The J gene is TRBJ2-1, the V gene TRBV5-8, with TRBD1 identical over 9 bases. Germline V gene lookup returns CDR1 SGHTS and CDR2 YDEGEE. The CDR3 spans 15 residues. The junction had 8 bases not matched to a gene; V was cut back by 4 bases and J by 6 bases. CDR3 protein: CASSVGTGKGNEQFF. Here the CDR3 DNA reads TGTGCCAGCAGCGTCGGGACAGGGAAGGGCAATGAGCAGTTCTTC.

As to this clone: The same CDR3 can be traced to other DNA sequences in this sample. This chain links TRBV7-2 with TRBJ2-3; D is ambiguous. This CDR3 contains 12 residues. The ends were cut back, 2 bases at V and 3 bases at J, with 3 bases in the middle. CDR1 SGHTA and CDR2 FQGNSA come from the germline V gene. In DNA form, the CDR3 reads TGTGCCAGCAGCTTAAGGACAGATACGCAGTATTTT. Amino acid sequence: CASSLRTDTQYF.

This rearrangement joins TRBV7-6 to TRBJ1-5; the D gene is possibly TRBD1 (5 bases). Germline values: CDR1 SGHVS, CDR2 FNYEAQ. V was pared by 0 bases and J by 6 bases, with 12 bases between. This CDR3 spans 15 amino acids. CDR3 nucleotide sequence: TGTGCCAGCAGCTTAGCAGGGCAGGGCGGTCAGCCCCAGCATTTT. It yields the protein CASSLAGQGGQPQHF.

The chain couples TRBV2 to TRBJ2-2; D is ambiguous. The germline V gene has CDR1 SNHLY and CDR2 FYNNEI. The CDR3 runs 14 residues. Trimming stripped 3 bases from V and 4 bases from J, with 9 bases between. The CDR3 sequence: CASSDRVGTGELFF. The CDR3, as DNA: TGTGCCAGCAGTGATCGGGTAGGCACCGGGGAGCTGTTTTTT.

As regards this clone: Other DNA sequences within the sample encode an identical CDR3. This CDR3 is CASSQDGYNEQFF. In nucleotides, the CDR3 is TGTGCCAGCAGCCAAGACGGTTACAATGAGCAGTTCTTC. This chain links TRBV4-2 with TRBJ2-1; D not resolved. Trimming pared 0 bases from V and 4 bases from J, leaving 4 bases between. Germline V gene data show CDR1 as LGHNA and CDR2 as YNFKEQ. The CDR3 length is 13 residues.

This chain connects TRBV5-6 to TRBJ2-3; 12 bases agree with TRBD2. The CDR3 loop spans 15 amino acids. Germline CDR1 reads SGHDT; CDR2 reads YYEEEE. J was trimmed by 6 bases and V by 2 bases; bases with no gene match: 4. This CDR3 is CASSFRLAGVDTQYF. The DNA for the CDR3 is TGTGCCAGCAGCTTCCGACTAGCGGGAGTTGATACGCAGTATTTT.

J is TRBJ2-7 and V is TRBV28, with 12 positions matching TRBD1. The ends lost 5 bases at V and 7 bases at J; junction bases unmatched: 12. CDR1 is MDHEN and CDR2 is SYDVKM in the germline V gene. This CDR3 region has 16 residues. In DNA form, the CDR3 reads TGTGCCAGCAGTCCACTTGGGGGGACAGGGGGCCGGGAGCAGTACTTC. Translating gives CASSPLGGTGGREQYF.

The chain uses TRBV5-1 and TRBJ2-3; TRBD1 matches at 8 bases. CDR1 and CDR2 from the germline V gene are SGHRS and YFSETQ. CDR3 length: 16 amino acids. The trim removed 3 bases at V and 6 bases at J, leaving 12 bases unmatched. As DNA, the CDR3 is TGCGCCAGCAGCTACCAACCGGGACAGGACACGGATACGCAGTATTTT. Protein: CASSYQPGQDTDTQYF.

The chain links TRBV28 to TRBJ1-2, with D possibly TRBD1 on 6 matching bases. V shed 5 bases and J shed 0 bases, with 16 bases lying between them. Per the germline V gene, CDR1 is MDHEN and CDR2 is SYDVKM. The CDR3 extends over 16 amino acids. CDR3 coding DNA: TGTGCCAGCAGTCCTACCACAGGGCGAGCTAACTATGGCTACACCTTC. As protein: CASSPTTGRANYGYTF.

The chain combines TRBV5-1 with TRBJ2-3; D call uncertain. Germline CDR1 and CDR2: SGHRS and YFSETQ. V lost 0 bases and J lost 0, with 8 bases in between. The CDR3 runs to 15 residues. CDR3 amino acids: CASSLEEQSTDTQYF. The CDR3 bases are TGCGCCAGCAGCTTGGAAGAGCAAAGCACAGATACGCAGTATTTT.

This chain uses TRBV2 with TRBJ2-2, with a tentative D call TRBD2 (6 bases). Germline V gene data show CDR1 as SNHLY and CDR2 as FYNNEI. CDR3 length: 15 residues. Trimming pared 5 bases from V and 3 bases from J, leaving 13 bases between. CDR3: CASSRARRDTGELFF. The CDR3, as DNA: TGTGCCAGCAGTCGAGCGAGGAGGGACACCGGGGAGCTGTTTTTT.

On this clone itself: Different DNA sequences within this sample yield the same CDR3. The chain has TRBV19 and TRBJ2-7, with 7 positions matching TRBD1. Losses at the gene ends were 4 bases for V and 4 bases for J; bases not matched to a gene: 4. Germline V gives CDR1 LNHDA, CDR2 SQIVND (reference sequence). The CDR3 is 13 amino acids. The CDR3 loop is CASSRDRRYEQYF. CDR3 sequence (DNA): TGTGCCAGTAGTAGGGACAGACGTTACGAGCAGTACTTC.

This rearrangement joins TRBV27 to TRBJ1-1, with D possibly matching TRBD1 (6 bases). V was clipped by 6 bases and J by 1 base, with 18 bases between them. Germline loops: CDR1 MNHEY, CDR2 SMNVEV (reference sequence). CDR3 length: 16 amino acids. CDR3 DNA: TGTGCCAGCAGCTCCGCTTTGGGCAGGGGGAACACTGAAGCTTTCTTT. Protein product: CASSSALGRGNTEAFF.

The chain joins TRBV29-1 to TRBJ2-7, with TRBD2 matching 11 bases. From germline, CDR1 is SQVTM and CDR2 ANQGSEA. The length of the CDR3 is 13 residues. V shed 7 bases, J shed 4 bases, and the junction held 6 bases outside the gene matches. CDR3: CSGTGTSGYEQYF. CDR3 bases: TGCAGCGGGACCGGGACTAGCGGATACGAGCAGTACTTC.

The CDR3 region is CASRRDRGPPYEQYF. The DNA of the CDR3 is TGTGCCAGCAGGCGTGACAGGGGACCTCCCTACGAGCAGTACTTC. The chain links TRBV11-2 to TRBJ2-7; 8 positions agree with TRBD1. V was pared by 6 bases and J by 2 bases, with 9 bases of the junction left unmatched. This CDR3 comprises 15 residues. The V gene's germline CDR1 is SGHAT and CDR2 FQNNGV.

This clone is a singleton in its sample. This chain uses TRBV15 with TRBJ2-5; TRBD2 matches at 10 bases. From germline, CDR1 is LNHNV and CDR2 YYDKDF (reference sequence). Trimming removed 0 bases from V and 5 bases from J; junction bases left unmatched: 9. The CDR3 is 17 residues long. DNA of the CDR3: TGTGCCACCAGCAGAGATCGGGCTAGCGGGAGTAGGGAGACCCAGTACTTC. Protein: CATSRDRASGSRETQYF. Filled out from reference TRBV15 and TRBJ2-5, the complete variable domain reads DAMVIQNPRYQVTQFGKPVTLSCSQTLNHNVMYWYQQKSSQAPKLLFHYYDKDFNNEADTPDNFQSRRPNTSFCFLDIRSPGLGDTAMYLCATSRDRASGSRETQYFGPGTRLLVL.

The rearrangement joins TRBV10-2 to TRBJ2-3, with 11 nucleotides matching TRBD2. The V and J ends lost 8 bases and 0 bases, in that order; junction bases with no gene match: 4. The germline CDR1 and CDR2 sequences are WSHSY and SAAADI. This CDR3 is 15 amino acids long. CDR3 coding DNA: TGCGCCAGCGAGAGACTAGCGGGGAGCACAGATACGCAGTATTTT. Residues: CASERLAGSTDTQYF.

The chain joins TRBV5-5 to TRBJ2-1; D is perhaps TRBD2 (6 bases). Trimming stripped 1 base from V and 2 bases from J, with 10 bases between. CDR3 length equals 15 residues. CDR1 is SGHKS and CDR2 is YYEKEE in the germline V gene (reference sequence). Here the CDR3 reads CASSLSGGTYNEQFF. CDR3 in DNA: TGTGCCAGCAGCTTGTCCGGGGGAACCTACAATGAGCAGTTCTTC.

Remarks on this clone: Additional DNA sequences in this sample encode the identical CDR3. The chain employs TRBV7-2 and TRBJ2-7, with a weak D call TRBD1 (5 bases). Germline lookup yields CDR1 SGHTA and CDR2 FQGNSA. CDR3 length: 14 residues. V was cut by 1 base and J by 4 bases, with 11 bases left in between. This CDR3 reads CASSLGQGWYEQYF. CDR3 nucleotides: TGTGCCAGCAGCTTAGGTCAGGGTTGGTACGAGCAGTACTTC.

This chain uses TRBV19 with TRBJ2-3; TRBD2 aligns across 12 bases. From germline, CDR1 is LNHDA and CDR2 SQIVND (reference sequence). V lost 4 bases and J lost 2; bases outside the gene matches: 10. CDR3 length equals 18 residues. The CDR3 loop is CASSKKFTSGRHTDTQYF. The CDR3 bases are TGTGCCAGTAGTAAGAAATTCACTAGCGGGAGGCACACAGATACGCAGTATTTT.

This chain joins TRBV6-1 and TRBJ2-5; TRBD2 is a possible D gene (5 bases). Germline V CDR1 and CDR2: MNHNS, SASEGT. The CDR3 length is 18 residues. Trimming took off 1 base at V and 5 bases at J, with 23 bases between the two ends. CDR3 region: CASSEGVRDWWEGETQYF. DNA for the CDR3: TGTGCCAGCAGTGAAGGGGTCCGGGATTGGTGGGAAGGGGAGACCCAGTACTTC.